One T cell receptor beta chain is described in this entry. Its antigen is not known. Relative to the germline gene, one junction end is altered; a read error may explain this. The sample originates from a study of blood T cells in healthy people across ages. This CDR3 spans 15 amino acids. Looked up from germline, CDR1 is MNHEY and CDR2 is SVGEGT. Combining a sample-barcoded 5' primer with a J-beta primer mix, a second PCR ran for roughly 7 to 12 cycles. TCRdb reprocessed the 5' RACE reads with MiXCR, giving one entry per CDR3 protein. The table has approximately 900,000 distinct CDR3 sequences, 25% to 30% seen once. General study points: Unsorted PBMCs blocked a conclusive comparison of naive and antigen-experienced cells. There were more naive CD4+ cells and higher diversity in long-lived donors than in aged donors.

Separately, the same data were catalogued under a study of T cells of mothers and their children. This second study says: The study sampled three healthy Caucasian mothers and their six children.

The receptor was isolated from a woman in her forties in good health. Material: blood. The chain has TRBV6-2 or TRBV6-3 and TRBJ2-6; D may correspond to TRBD1 or TRBD2 (5 bases each). The CDR3 spells CAGSYEGTGANVLTF. The CDR3, as DNA: TGTGCCGGCAGTTACGAGGGGACTGGGGCCAACGTCCTGACTTTC.